Below, 11 T cell receptor beta chains from the same sample are listed, as sequenced in a study of cytomegalovirus exposure and HLA in healthy donors. Researchers ran the PCR with 60 Vbeta and 13 Jbeta primers. Clones were read by immunoSEQ multiplex PCR, and TCRdb kept only the in-frame ones, dropping some. Among tens of thousands of clones listed, approximately 70% were seen once. The sample comprised PBMCs. The origin of the receptors is a woman aged 45-59 years in good health and CMV-seropositive.

The V gene is TRBV7-9, the J gene TRBJ2-7; the match to TRBD1 covers 8 bases. J lost 6 bases, V lost 4 bases, and 11 bases had no gene match. CDR1 is SEHNR and CDR2 is FQNEAQ in the germline V gene (reference sequence). There are 15 residues in the CDR3. CDR3 loop: CASSSGTGTVSEQYF. The CDR3 bases are TGTGCCAGCAGCTCCGGGACAGGAACGGTTTCCGAGCAGTACTTC.

This chain uses TRBV15 with TRBJ2-5; maybe TRBD1 (6 bases). Trimming stripped 3 bases from V and 0 bases from J, with 8 bases between. This CDR3 has 14 residues. CDR1 and CDR2 (germline): LNHNV, YYDKDF (reference sequence). Here the CDR3 reads CATSSGQYQETQYF. The CDR3 DNA follows: TGTGCCACCAGCAGCGGACAGTACCAAGAGACCCAGTACTTC.

This chain uses TRBV20-1 with TRBJ1-1; 7 bases are a match to TRBD1. Germline V gene lookup returns CDR1 DFQATT and CDR2 SNEGSKA (reference sequence). The CDR3 consists of 10 residues. The CDR3: CSAGTVEAFF. The CDR3 bases are TGCAGCGCGGGGACAGTTGAAGCTTTCTTT.

The chain is built from TRBV14 and TRBJ1-5; D uncertain. Germline lookup yields CDR1 SGHDN and CDR2 FVKESK. V was pared by 1 base and J by 7 bases, with 8 bases between. The CDR3 sequence is 13 residues long. The CDR3 DNA reads TGTGCCAGCAGCCAAGGTCAACGGCAGCCCCAGCATTTT. This translates into CASSQGQRQPQHF.

The rearrangement links TRBV19 to TRBJ2-2; 8 bases align to TRBD1. The germline gives CDR1 LNHDA, CDR2 SQIVND (reference sequence). Trimming at V came to 5 bases and at J to 5 bases, leaving 7 bases not matched to a gene. The CDR3 totals 15 residues. CDR3 loop: CASSLQGAWTGELFF. The CDR3 region has the DNA TGTGCCAGTAGTTTGCAGGGGGCCTGGACCGGGGAGCTGTTTTTT.

The chain carries TRBV12-2 and TRBJ2-1; no DNA check was done on the table's D call, TRBD2. TRBV12-2 is classified as a pseudogene. The CDR3 loop spans 15 amino acids. The DNA for the CDR3 is TGTGCAAGTCGCTTAGTGCTAGTGGCCCTAAATGAGCAGTTCTTC. It specifies CASRLVLVALNEQFF.

This clone was counted between two and nine times. CDR3: CASSLFGGEADTQYF. Here the CDR3 DNA reads TGTGCCAGCAGCTTGTTTGGCGGGGAGGCAGATACGCAGTATTTT. The V gene is TRBV5-5, the J gene TRBJ2-3; possibly TRBD2 for D (6 bases). From germline, CDR1 is SGHKS and CDR2 YYEKEE (reference sequence). V lost 1 base and J lost 4, with 13 bases in between. The CDR3 covers 15 residues.

The CDR3, as DNA: TGTGCCAGCAGCTACAGGGGTGAAGGCTCCTACGAGCAGTACTTC. Its protein product is CASSYRGEGSYEQYF. The V gene is TRBV6-5, the J gene TRBJ2-7; 7 bases fit TRBD1. With 6 bases clipped from V and 0 bases from J, the junction kept 8 bases outside the gene matches. The CDR3 contains 15 residues. CDR1 and CDR2 (germline): MNHEY, SVGAGI.

V usage is TRBV27 and J usage is TRBJ1-6, with 9 bases fitting TRBD1. CDR1 MNHEY and CDR2 SMNVEV come from the germline V gene (reference sequence). The ends lost 2 bases at V and 2 bases at J; junction bases unmatched: 4. This CDR3 has 17 residues. In DNA, the CDR3 is TGTGCCAGCAGTTTAGGACAGGGGTCCCCCTATAATTCACCCCTCCACTTT. Its protein is CASSLGQGSPYNSPLHF.

The rearrangement uses TRBV19 and TRBJ2-1; D is undetermined. CDR3 length equals 15 residues. V lost 6 bases and J 2 bases, leaving 14 bases between the germline ends. Per germline, CDR1 LNHDA and CDR2 SQIVND (reference sequence). The CDR3 bases are TGTGCCAGTAGGCGTACAGTGCTGGCCTACAATGAGCAGTTCTTC. It translates to CASRRTVLAYNEQFF.

V usage is TRBV29-1 and J usage is TRBJ2-1; 9 positions agree with TRBD2. The germline CDR1 and CDR2 sequences are SQVTM and ANQGSEA. Trimming took 3 bases from V and 6 from J; bases not matched to a gene: 18. The CDR3 has 18 amino acids. The CDR3 spells CSVDAGGAIAAGGNEQFF. The DNA of the CDR3 is TGCAGCGTTGATGCCGGGGGCGCGATCGCAGCGGGAGGCAATGAGCAGTTCTTC.